This T cell receptor (beta chain) was profiled in a study of blood T cell repertoires in COVID-19. Trimming removed 9 bases from V and 7 bases from J; junction bases left unmatched: 7. The germline CDR1 and CDR2 sequences are LNHDA and SQIVND (reference sequence). CDR3 length: 13 amino acids. TCRdb's copy holds only in-frame clones and misses some; the assay was immunoSEQ multiplex PCR. Here the sample spans 120,000 to 150,000 clones, about 83% being singletons. The chain links TRBV19 to TRBJ1-5; 9 positions match TRBD1. The receptor comes from a woman in her 50s who had been exposed to COVID-19. The material sequenced was PBMCs or T cells enriched from blood (not recorded which). The CDR3 region is CASTGQGRQPQHF. The DNA for the CDR3 is TGTGCCAGCACGGGACAGGGTCGCCAGCCCCAGCATTTT.